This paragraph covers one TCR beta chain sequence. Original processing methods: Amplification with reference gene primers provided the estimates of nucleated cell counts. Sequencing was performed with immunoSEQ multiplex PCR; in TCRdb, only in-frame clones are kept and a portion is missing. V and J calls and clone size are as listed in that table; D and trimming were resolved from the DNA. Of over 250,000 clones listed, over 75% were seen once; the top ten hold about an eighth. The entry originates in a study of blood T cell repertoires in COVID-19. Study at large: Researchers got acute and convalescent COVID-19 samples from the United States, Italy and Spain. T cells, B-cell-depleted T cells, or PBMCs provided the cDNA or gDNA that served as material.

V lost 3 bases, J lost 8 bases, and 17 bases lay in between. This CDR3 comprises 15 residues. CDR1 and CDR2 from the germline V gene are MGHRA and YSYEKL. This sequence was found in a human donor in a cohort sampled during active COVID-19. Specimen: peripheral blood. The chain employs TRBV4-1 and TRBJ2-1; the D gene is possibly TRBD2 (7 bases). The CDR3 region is CASSHARGRAHEQFF. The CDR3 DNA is TGCGCCAGCAGCCACGCTAGGGGGAGGGCCCATGAGCAGTTCTTC.